This TCR beta chain was sequenced for a study of cytomegalovirus exposure and HLA in healthy donors. About the research overall: The roughly 120 million unique TCR beta sequences, from about 190 million T cells, were found by an earlier analysis. General study results and limits: CMV antigen specificity of three CMV-associated chains was confirmed in vitro. Some V segments, TRBV6-2 and TRBV6-3 among them, were indistinguishable and were therefore excluded.

This CDR3 comprises 13 residues. Germline CDR1 MDHEN, CDR2 SYDVKM. The V and J ends lost 2 bases and 6 bases respectively, with 8 bases between them. The PCR ran on 60 Vbeta and 13 Jbeta primers. Source study methods: Counted up in a later analysis, unique TCR beta chains came to about 83 million, with about 10 million shared. Clones were read by immunoSEQ multiplex PCR, and TCRdb kept only the in-frame ones, dropping some. V and J calls and clone size come straight from that table; D and trimming were deduced from the DNA. Here the sample spans under 150,000 clones, over 65% being singletons. About this clone: Its antigen is currently unknown.

The sequenced sample was PBMCs. The chain links TRBV28 to TRBJ2-1; D perhaps matches TRBD2 (6 bases). This receptor was identified in a man aged 45 to 65 in good health and CMV-seronegative. CDR3 loop: CASSLATSNEQFF. For the CDR3, the DNA is TGTGCCAGCAGTTTAGCGACTAGCAATGAGCAGTTCTTC. Based on the CDR3 plus reference TRBV28 and TRBJ2-1, the full variable domain is DVKVTQSSRYLVKRTGEKVFLECVQDMDHENMFWYRQDPGLGLRLIYFSYDVKMKEKGDIPEGYSVSREKKERFSLILESASTNQTSMYLCASSLATSNEQFFGPGTRLTVL.